The rows below give T cell receptor beta chains drawn from one sample of a study of shared T cell receptors in the human thymus. Sequenced by immunoSEQ multiplex PCR; TCRdb stores in-frame clones only, minus some. The sample yields some 700,000 clones, 70% to 90% seen once. A further study also used this sample, focusing on human thymus T cells.

The sequencing input was thymocytes. The receptors here all came from a girl younger than two with a congenital heart defect. The CDR3 runs from the conserved cysteine through the conserved F or W. D genes are given only for firm matches. The size of a clone is reported for some rows only, either as once, few or many, or as a class for expanded clones.

TRBV7-9,TRBJ2-1,.,.,CASSLGLRINEQFF,TGTGCCAGCAGCTTAGGACTGAGAATCAATGAGCAGTTCTTC
TRBV4-1,TRBJ2-6,.,.,CASSQAGAGVSGANVLTF,TGCGCCAGCAGCCAAGCAGGGGCGGGGGTCTCCGGGGCCAACGTCCTGACTTTC
TRBV10-2,TRBJ1-5,few,.,CASSENNPWGGQPQHF,TGCGCCAGCAGTGAGAATAATCCGTGGGGGGGCCAGCCCCAGCATTTT
TRBV10-2,TRBJ2-5,.,.,CASSGSRITGTYQETQYF,TGCGCCAGCAGTGGGAGTCGGATCACAGGAACGTACCAAGAGACCCAGTACTTC
TRBV12-5,TRBJ1-1,.,TRBD1,CASGLNRQGDNDTEAFF,TGTGCTAGTGGTTTGAATCGACAGGGGGATAATGATACTGAAGCTTTCTTT
TRBV27,TRBJ2-3,.,TRBD2,CASSPPRRGFTDTQYF,TGTGCCAGCAGTCCTCCGCGGCGGGGGTTCACAGATACGCAGTATTTT
TRBV11-2,TRBJ2-6,.,.,CASSSIVGEASGANVLTF,TGTGCCAGCAGCTCCATAGTAGGAGAGGCCTCTGGGGCCAACGTCCTGACTTTC
TRBV13,TRBJ1-3,.,TRBD1,CASSLGRGLSGNTIYF,TGTGCCAGCAGCCTAGGCAGGGGGCTGTCTGGAAACACCATATATTTT
TRBV2,TRBJ2-7,.,.,CASLGDIHPSGAYEQYF,TGTGCCAGCCTAGGGGACATTCACCCCTCAGGAGCCTACGAGCAGTACTTC
TRBV7-2,TRBJ1-5,.,.,CASSLAGSLNQPQHF,TGTGCCAGCAGCTTAGCGGGCAGCCTCAATCAGCCCCAGCATTTT
TRBV7-2,TRBJ2-5,.,.,CASSLSPIQGVETQYF,TGTGCCAGCAGCTTAAGCCCTATTCAAGGGGTAGAGACCCAGTACTTC
TRBV5-4,TRBJ1-5,.,TRBD1,CASSVRGLNQPQHF,TGTGCCAGCAGCGTGAGGGGGCTCAATCAGCCCCAGCATTTT
TRBV29-1,TRBJ1-2,few,.,CSVSGDYGYTF,TGCAGCGTTTCGGGGGACTATGGCTACACCTTC
TRBV27,TRBJ1-1,.,.,CASREGDQNTEAFF,TGTGCCAGCAGGGAGGGAGATCAGAACACTGAAGCTTTCTTT
TRBV7-2,TRBJ1-4,.,.,CASSLGGTNEKLFF,TGTGCCAGCAGCCTGGGGGGAACTAATGAAAAACTGTTTTTT
TRBV5-6,TRBJ1-4,.,TRBD1,CASSSGTGREKLFF,TGTGCCAGCAGCTCCGGGACAGGGAGGGAAAAACTGTTTTTT
TRBV6-4,TRBJ2-2,few,.,CASSDLTGELFF,TGTGCCAGCAGTGACCTAACTGGGGAGCTGTTTTTT
TRBV4-1,TRBJ1-5,.,.,CASTTVLDSNQPQHF,TGCGCCAGTACAACAGTACTCGATAGCAATCAGCCCCAGCATTTT
TRBV28,TRBJ2-1,.,TRBD2,CASRGLIAGYSNEQFF,TGTGCCAGCAGGGGGCTTATAGCGGGGTACTCCAATGAGCAGTTCTTC
TRBV28,TRBJ1-6,.,.,CASSSPSGECSPLHF,TGTGCCAGCAGTTCCCCCTCCGGGGAGTGCTCACCCCTCCACTTT
TRBV5-1,TRBJ1-2,.,.,CASSLDPKGQGIAPRPTNYGYTF,TGCGCCAGCAGCTTGGACCCGAAGGGGCAGGGGATCGCCCCACGCCCCACTAACTATGGCTACACCTTC
TRBV7-2,TRBJ1-2,.,.,CASSLGEGVGYTF,TGTGCCAGCAGCTTAGGGGAGGGGGTTGGCTACACCTTC
TRBV10-2,TRBJ1-1,.,TRBD1,CASRDSEAFF,TGCGCCAGTAGGGACAGTGAAGCTTTCTTT
TRBV5-1,TRBJ1-6,.,TRBD1,CASSSTIGQGALENSPLHF,TGCGCCAGCAGCTCGACAATAGGACAGGGGGCGCTTGAAAATTCACCCCTCCACTTT
TRBV4-1,TRBJ1-5,.,.,CASSPEAPPAPNQPQHF,TGCGCCAGCAGCCCTGAGGCCCCCCCCGCCCCAAATCAGCCCCAGCATTTT
TRBV6-4,TRBJ2-1,.,TRBD2,CASKSHSGGDRNEQFF,TGTGCCAGCAAGTCTCATAGCGGGGGGGACCGTAATGAGCAGTTCTTC
TRBV5-1,TRBJ1-1,.,.,CASSFVPGSGEAFF,TGCGCCAGCAGCTTCGTACCCGGCAGCGGAGAAGCTTTCTTT
TRBV7-9,TRBJ2-1,.,.,CASSLPPERTYSYNEQFF,TGTGCCAGCAGCTTACCCCCTGAGAGGACTTACTCCTACAATGAGCAGTTCTTC
TRBV6-1,TRBJ2-1,.,TRBD1,CASSEVRTGGLPGQFF,TGTGCCAGCAGTGAAGTTCGGACAGGGGGCCTTCCGGGGCAGTTCTTC